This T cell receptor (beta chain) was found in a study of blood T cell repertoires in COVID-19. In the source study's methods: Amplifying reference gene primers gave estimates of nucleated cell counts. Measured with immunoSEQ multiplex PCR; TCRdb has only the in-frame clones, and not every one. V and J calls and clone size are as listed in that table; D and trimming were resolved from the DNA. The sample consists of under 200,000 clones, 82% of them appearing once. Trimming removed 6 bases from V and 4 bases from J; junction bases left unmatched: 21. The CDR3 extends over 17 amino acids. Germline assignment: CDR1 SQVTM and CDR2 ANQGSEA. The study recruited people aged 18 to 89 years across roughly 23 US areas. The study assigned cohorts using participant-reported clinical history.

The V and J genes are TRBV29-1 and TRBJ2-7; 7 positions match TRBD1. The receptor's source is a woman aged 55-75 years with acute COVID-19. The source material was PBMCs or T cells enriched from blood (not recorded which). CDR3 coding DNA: TGCAGCGTACGAACGACGGGCCTCGGCAGGGGGATTTACGAGCAGTACTTC. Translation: CSVRTTGLGRGIYEQYF.